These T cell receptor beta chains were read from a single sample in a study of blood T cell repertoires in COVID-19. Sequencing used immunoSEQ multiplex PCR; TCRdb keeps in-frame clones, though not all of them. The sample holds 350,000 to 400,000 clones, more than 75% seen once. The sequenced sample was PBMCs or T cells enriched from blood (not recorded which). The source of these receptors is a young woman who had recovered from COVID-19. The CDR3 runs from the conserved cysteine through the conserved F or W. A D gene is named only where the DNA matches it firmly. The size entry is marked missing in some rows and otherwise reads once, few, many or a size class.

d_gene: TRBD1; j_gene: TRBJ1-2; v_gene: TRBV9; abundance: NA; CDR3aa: CASSVAGGNYGYTF; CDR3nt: TGTGCCAGCAGCGTAGCAGGGGGTAACTATGGCTACACCTTC
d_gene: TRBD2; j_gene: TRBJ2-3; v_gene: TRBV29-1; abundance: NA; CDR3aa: CSARLANPSDTQYF; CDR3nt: TGCAGCGCACGACTAGCGAACCCTTCAGATACGCAGTATTTT
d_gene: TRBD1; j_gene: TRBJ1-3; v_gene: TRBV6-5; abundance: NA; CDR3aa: CASSYSTGTGNTIYF; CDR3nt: TGTGCCAGCAGTTACTCGACAGGGACTGGAAACACCATATATTTT
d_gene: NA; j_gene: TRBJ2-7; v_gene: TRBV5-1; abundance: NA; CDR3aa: CASSLEPVSSYEQYF; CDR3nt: TGCGCCAGCAGCTTGGAACCGGTTAGCTCCTACGAGCAGTACTTC
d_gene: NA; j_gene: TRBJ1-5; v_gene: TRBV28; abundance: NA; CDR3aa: CASRLPLSSNQPQHF; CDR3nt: TGTGCCAGCAGACTCCCCCTGTCCAGCAATCAGCCCCAGCATTTT
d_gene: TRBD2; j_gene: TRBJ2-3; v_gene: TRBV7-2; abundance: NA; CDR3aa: CASSSSGRWADTQYF; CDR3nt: TGTGCCAGCAGCTCTAGCGGGAGATGGGCAGATACGCAGTATTTT
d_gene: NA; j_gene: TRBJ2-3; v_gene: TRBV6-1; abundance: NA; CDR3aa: CASSERRGQSQYF; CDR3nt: TGTGCCAGCAGTGAACGGAGGGGTCAGTCGCAGTATTTT
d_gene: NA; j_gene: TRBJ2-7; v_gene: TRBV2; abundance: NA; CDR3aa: CASSAPLTGSSYEQYF; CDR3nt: TGTGCCAGCAGTGCCCCGTTAACAGGCAGCTCCTACGAGCAGTACTTC
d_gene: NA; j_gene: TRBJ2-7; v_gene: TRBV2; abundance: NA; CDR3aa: CASKGGANYEQYF; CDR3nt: TGTGCCAGCAAAGGGGGGGCAAACTACGAGCAGTACTTC
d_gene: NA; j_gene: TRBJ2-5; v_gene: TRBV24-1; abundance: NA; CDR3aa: CATSDGLAPETQYF; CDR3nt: TGTGCCACCAGTGATGGGTTAGCCCCTGAGACCCAGTACTTC
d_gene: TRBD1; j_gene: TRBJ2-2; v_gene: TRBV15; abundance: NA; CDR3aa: CATSGGTGRTGELFF; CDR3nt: TGTGCCACCAGCGGCGGGACAGGGAGGACCGGGGAGCTGTTTTTT
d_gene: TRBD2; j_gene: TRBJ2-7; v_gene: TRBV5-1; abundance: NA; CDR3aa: CASSLDGTSRYEQYF; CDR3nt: TGCGCCAGCAGCTTGGACGGGACTAGCCGCTACGAGCAGTACTTC
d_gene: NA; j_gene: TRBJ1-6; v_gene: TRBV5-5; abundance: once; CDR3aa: CASRGGGRGNSPLHF; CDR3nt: TGTGCCAGCAGAGGGGGGGGACGTGGGAATTCACCCCTCCACTTT
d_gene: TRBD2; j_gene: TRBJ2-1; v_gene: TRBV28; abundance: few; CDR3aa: CASSSGLARGDKVNEQFF; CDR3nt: TGTGCCAGCAGTTCCGGACTAGCACGGGGCGATAAGGTGAATGAGCAGTTCTTC
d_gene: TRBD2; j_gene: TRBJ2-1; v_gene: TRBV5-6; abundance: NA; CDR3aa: CASSFNRREGNEQFF; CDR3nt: TGTGCCAGCAGCTTTAATCGGCGGGAGGGCAATGAGCAGTTCTTC
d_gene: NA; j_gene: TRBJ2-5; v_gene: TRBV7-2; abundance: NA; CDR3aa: CASSPLFETQYF; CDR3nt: TGTGCCAGCAGTCCCCTATTTGAGACCCAGTACTTC
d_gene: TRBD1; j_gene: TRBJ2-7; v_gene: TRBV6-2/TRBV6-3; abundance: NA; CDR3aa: CASSYDQGVYEQYF; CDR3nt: TGTGCCAGCAGTTATGACCAGGGGGTCTACGAGCAGTACTTC
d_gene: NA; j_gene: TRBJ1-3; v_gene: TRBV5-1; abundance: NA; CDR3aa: CASRQISGNTIYF; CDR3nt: TGCGCCAGCAGACAGATCTCTGGAAACACCATATATTTT
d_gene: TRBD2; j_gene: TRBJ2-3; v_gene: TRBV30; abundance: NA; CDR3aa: CASSGAHTDTQYF; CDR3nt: TGTGCCTCAAGCGGGGCCCATACAGATACGCAGTATTTT
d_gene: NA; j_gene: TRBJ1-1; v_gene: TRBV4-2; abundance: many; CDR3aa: CASSHLDRNTEAFF; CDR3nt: TGTGCCAGCAGCCATCTAGACAGGAACACTGAAGCTTTCTTT
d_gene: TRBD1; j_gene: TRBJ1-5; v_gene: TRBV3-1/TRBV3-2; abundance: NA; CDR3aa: CASSGTADQPQHF; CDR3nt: TGTGCCAGCAGCGGGACAGCCGATCAGCCCCAGCATTTT
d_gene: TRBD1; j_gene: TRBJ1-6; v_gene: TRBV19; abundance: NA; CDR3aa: CASSIEPGQNNSPLHF; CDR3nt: TGTGCCAGTAGTATAGAACCGGGACAGAATAATTCACCCCTCCACTTT
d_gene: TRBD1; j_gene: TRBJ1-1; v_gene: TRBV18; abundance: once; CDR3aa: CASTRDRQNTEAFF; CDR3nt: TGTGCCAGCACGAGGGACAGACAAAACACTGAAGCTTTCTTT
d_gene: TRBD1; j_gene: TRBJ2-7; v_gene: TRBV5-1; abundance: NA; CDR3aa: CASGQGNPYEQYF; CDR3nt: TGCGCCAGTGGACAGGGCAATCCCTACGAGCAGTACTTC
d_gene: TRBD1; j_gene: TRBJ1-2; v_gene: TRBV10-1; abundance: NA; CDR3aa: CASPWGQGRVWGYTF; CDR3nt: TGCGCCAGCCCCTGGGGACAGGGTCGAGTCTGGGGCTACACCTTC
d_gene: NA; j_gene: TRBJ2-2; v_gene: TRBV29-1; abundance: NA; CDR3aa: CSVYTRGSPNTGELFF; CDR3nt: TGCAGCGTTTATACTAGAGGGTCCCCAAACACCGGGGAGCTGTTTTTT
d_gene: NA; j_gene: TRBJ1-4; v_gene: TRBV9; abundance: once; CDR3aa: CASSAGNKVGREKLFF; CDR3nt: TGTGCCAGCAGCGCCGGGAACAAGGTCGGTCGGGAAAAACTGTTTTTT
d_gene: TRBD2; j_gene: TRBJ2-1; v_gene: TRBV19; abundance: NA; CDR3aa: CASSILGGRALGGEQFF; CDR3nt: TGTGCCAGTAGTATATTGGGCGGGAGGGCCTTAGGGGGAGAGCAGTTCTTC
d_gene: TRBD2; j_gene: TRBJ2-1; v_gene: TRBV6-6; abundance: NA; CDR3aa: CASTYPGGSSYNEQFF; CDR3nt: TGTGCCAGCACCTACCCTGGCGGGAGCTCCTACAATGAGCAGTTCTTC
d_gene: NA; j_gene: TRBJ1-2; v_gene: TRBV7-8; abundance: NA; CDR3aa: CASSSDPGDGYGYTF; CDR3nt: TGTGCCAGCAGCTCTGATCCGGGGGATGGCTATGGCTACACCTTC
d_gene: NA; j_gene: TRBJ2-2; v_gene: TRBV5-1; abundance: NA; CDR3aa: CASSFFRGTGELFF; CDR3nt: TGCGCCAGCAGCTTTTTTAGAGGCACCGGGGAGCTGTTTTTT
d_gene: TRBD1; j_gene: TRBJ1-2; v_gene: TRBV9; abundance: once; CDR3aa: CASSAQGARSGYTF; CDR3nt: TGTGCCAGCAGCGCACAGGGGGCTAGGTCTGGCTACACCTTC
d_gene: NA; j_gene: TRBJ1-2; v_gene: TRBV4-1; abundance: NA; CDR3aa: CASSQESAGRMLEGYTF; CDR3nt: TGCGCCAGCAGCCAAGAATCCGCGGGACGGATGCTAGAGGGCTACACCTTC
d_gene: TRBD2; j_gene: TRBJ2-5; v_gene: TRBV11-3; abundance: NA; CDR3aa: CASSPRPSGDPQETQYF; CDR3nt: TGTGCCAGCAGCCCCCGCCCCAGCGGGGATCCTCAAGAGACCCAGTACTTC
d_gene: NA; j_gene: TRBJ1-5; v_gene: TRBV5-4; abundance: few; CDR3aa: CASSLQGQPQHF; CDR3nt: TGTGCCAGCAGCTTACAGGGTCAGCCCCAGCATTTT
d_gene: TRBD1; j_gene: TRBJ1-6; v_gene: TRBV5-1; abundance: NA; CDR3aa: CASSLGGTGYNSPLHF; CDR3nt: TGCGCCAGCAGCTTGGGGGGGACAGGCTATAATTCACCCCTCCACTTT
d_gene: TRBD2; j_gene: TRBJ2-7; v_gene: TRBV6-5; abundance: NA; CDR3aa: CASSYHETSGYEQYF; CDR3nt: TGTGCCAGCAGTTACCACGAGACTAGCGGGTACGAGCAGTACTTC
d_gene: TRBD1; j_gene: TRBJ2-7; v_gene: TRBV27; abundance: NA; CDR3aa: CASRRWDRAKYEQYF; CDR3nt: TGTGCCAGCAGGAGGTGGGACAGGGCTAAATACGAGCAGTACTTC
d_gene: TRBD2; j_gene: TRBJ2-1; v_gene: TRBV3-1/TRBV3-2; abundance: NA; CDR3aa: CASSHRTSGIYNEQFF; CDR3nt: TGTGCCAGCAGCCACCGGACTAGCGGGATCTACAATGAGCAGTTCTTC
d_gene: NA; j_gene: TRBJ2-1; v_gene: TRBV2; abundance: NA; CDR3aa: CASRKFSSYNEQFF; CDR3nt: TGTGCCAGCAGAAAATTTAGCTCCTACAATGAGCAGTTCTTC
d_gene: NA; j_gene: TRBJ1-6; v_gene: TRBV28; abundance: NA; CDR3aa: CASSRGSALHF; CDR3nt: TGTGCCAGCAGCAGGGGATCAGCCCTCCACTTT
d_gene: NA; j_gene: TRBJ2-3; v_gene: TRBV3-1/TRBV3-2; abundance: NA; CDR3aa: CASSALGDTQYF; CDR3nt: TGTGCCAGCAGTGCACTTGGAGATACGCAGTATTTT
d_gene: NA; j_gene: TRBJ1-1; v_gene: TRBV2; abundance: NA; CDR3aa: CASSELLEDTEAFF; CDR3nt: TGTGCCAGCAGTGAACTGCTGGAGGACACTGAAGCTTTCTTT
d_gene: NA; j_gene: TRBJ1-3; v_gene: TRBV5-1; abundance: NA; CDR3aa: CASSPRGGTIYF; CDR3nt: TGCGCCAGCAGCCCCCGCGGGGGCACCATATATTTT
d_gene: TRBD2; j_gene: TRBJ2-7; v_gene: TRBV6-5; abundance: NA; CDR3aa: CASRSSGKTGEQYF; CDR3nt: TGTGCCAGCAGAAGTAGCGGGAAAACTGGCGAGCAGTACTTC
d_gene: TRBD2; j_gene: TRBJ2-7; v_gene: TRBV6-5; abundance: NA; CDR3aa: CASTPAGSGKEQYF; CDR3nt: TGTGCCAGCACCCCAGCGGGGAGTGGAAAGGAGCAGTACTTC
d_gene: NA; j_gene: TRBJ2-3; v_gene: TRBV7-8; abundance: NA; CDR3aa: CASSGGGFSDTQYF; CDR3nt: TGTGCCAGCAGCGGAGGCGGCTTTTCAGATACGCAGTATTTT
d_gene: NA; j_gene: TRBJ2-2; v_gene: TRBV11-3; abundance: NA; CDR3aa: CASSLGGLPNTGELFF; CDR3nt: TGTGCCAGCAGCTTAGGAGGGCTCCCTAACACCGGGGAGCTGTTTTTT
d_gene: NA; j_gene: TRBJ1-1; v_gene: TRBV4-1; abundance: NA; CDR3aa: CASSQEVMGLRGPEAFF; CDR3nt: TGCGCCAGCAGCCAAGAGGTAATGGGACTCCGTGGACCTGAAGCTTTCTTT
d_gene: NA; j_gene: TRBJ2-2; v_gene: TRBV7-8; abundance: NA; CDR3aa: CASSLGIRRQATPGELFF; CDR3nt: TGTGCCAGCAGCTTAGGTATCAGAAGACAGGCCACACCAGGGGAGCTGTTTTTT
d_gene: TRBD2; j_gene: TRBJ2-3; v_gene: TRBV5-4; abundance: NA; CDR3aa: CASSAGTSGSVDTQYF; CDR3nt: TGTGCCAGCAGCGCTGGGACTAGCGGGTCCGTAGATACGCAGTATTTT
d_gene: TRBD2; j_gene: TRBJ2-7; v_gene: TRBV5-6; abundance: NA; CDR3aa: CASSFPSGLVYEQYF; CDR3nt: TGTGCCAGCAGCTTTCCCTCGGGACTAGTCTACGAGCAGTACTTC
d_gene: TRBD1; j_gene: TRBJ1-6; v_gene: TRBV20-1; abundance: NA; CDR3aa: CSASQSPGRGLNSPLHF; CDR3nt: TGCAGTGCTAGTCAAAGTCCGGGCAGGGGGCTGAATTCACCCCTCCACTTT
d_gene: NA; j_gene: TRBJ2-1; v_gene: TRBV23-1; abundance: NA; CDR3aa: CASRYRADGHSYNEQFF; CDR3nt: TGCGCCAGCAGATACAGGGCAGACGGGCACTCCTACAATGAGCAGTTCTTC
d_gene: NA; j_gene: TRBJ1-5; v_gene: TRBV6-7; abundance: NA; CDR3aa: CASSYQGEGVKKSNQPQHF; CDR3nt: TGTGCCAGCAGTTACCAAGGGGAGGGTGTAAAGAAAAGCAATCAGCCCCAGCATTTT